One and the same sample provided the 30 T cell receptor beta chains below, sequenced in a study of cytomegalovirus exposure and HLA in healthy donors. The PCR ran on 60 Vbeta and 13 Jbeta primers. Produced via immunoSEQ multiplex PCR; TCRdb's table is partial and in-frame only. Of 100,000 to 150,000 clones in the sample, about 78% were seen once. The sequencing input was PBMCs. The receptor set was obtained from a female donor in good health and CMV-seronegative.

The chain carries TRBV5-6 and TRBJ2-3, with TRBD2 matching 7 bases. The junction had 7 bases not matched to a gene; V was cut back by 0 bases and J by 3 bases. CDR3 length equals 16 residues. From germline, CDR1 is SGHDT and CDR2 YYEEEE. The CDR3, as DNA: TGTGCCAGCAGCTTGGAAATGGGAGGGAAAACAGATACGCAGTATTTT. This codes for CASSLEMGGKTDTQYF. Combining the CDR3 with reference TRBV5-6 and TRBJ2-3 gives the whole variable domain DAGVTQSPTHLIKTRGQQVTLRCSPKSGHDTVSWYQQALGQGPQFIFQYYEEEERQRGNFPDRFSGHQFPNYSSELNVNALLLGDSALYLCASSLEMGGKTDTQYFGPGTRLTVL.

This chain links TRBV15 with TRBJ1-6; TRBD1 is a possible D gene (6 bases). V gave up 0 bases and J gave up 7 bases, with 16 bases separating them. Germline CDR1 and CDR2: LNHNV and YYDKDF (reference sequence). This CDR3 spans 17 amino acids. The CDR3 DNA follows: TGTGCCACCAGCAGAGATCTCTGGACAGCCGAGAATTCACCCCTCCACTTT. It is translated as CATSRDLWTAENSPLHF.

The V call is TRBV19, the J call TRBJ2-1; 7 bases are shared with TRBD2. CDR3 length equals 13 residues. Trimming took 9 bases from V and 9 from J; bases not matched to a gene: 11. The germline V gene has CDR1 LNHDA and CDR2 SQIVND (reference sequence). CDR3 amino acids: CASGEEWGGEQFF. CDR3 nucleotides: TGTGCCAGCGGAGAGGAGTGGGGGGGTGAGCAGTTCTTC.

This clone was picked up one time. Mismatch with germline at one junction end may stem from a read error. This chain connects TRBV7-8 to TRBJ2-7, with 7 bases fitting TRBD1. The CDR3 is 11 amino acids. CDR1 and CDR2 (germline): SGHVS, FQNEAQ. The CDR3 here is CASSLGDRLHF. The CDR3 coding sequence is TGTGCCAGCAGCCTAGGGGACAGATTGCACTTC. Variable domain in full (rest from reference TRBV7-8 and TRBJ2-7): GAGVSQSPRYKVAKRGQDVALRCDPISGHVSLFWYQQALGQGPEFLTYFQNEAQLDKSGLPSDRFFAERPEGSVSTLKIQRTQQEDSAVYLCASSLGDRLHFGPGTRLTVT.

This clone appeared a few times. This sequence joins TRBV19 and TRBJ2-7; 8 nucleotides align to TRBD2. This CDR3 is 15 amino acids long. Unmatched junction bases numbered 11, after V lost 6 bases and J lost 4 bases. Germline V gene lookup returns CDR1 LNHDA and CDR2 SQIVND (reference sequence). DNA for the CDR3: TGTGCCAGTAGCCTTTTAGCCGCGGGAGGTTACGAGCAGTACTTC. It specifies CASSLLAAGGYEQYF.

The gene calls are TRBV28 and TRBJ2-5; maybe TRBD2 (5 bases). In germline, CDR1 is MDHEN, CDR2 SYDVKM. V was pared by 10 bases and J by 1 base, with 10 bases between. CDR3 size: 12 residues. CDR3 protein: CATGGTQETQYF. The CDR3 nucleotides read TGTGCCACAGGAGGAACCCAAGAGACCCAGTACTTC.

This clone occurred once. The chain has TRBV5-1 and TRBJ2-7, with TRBD2 matching 10 bases. This CDR3 has 15 residues. CDR1 is SGHRS and CDR2 is YFSETQ in the germline V gene. The J segment lost 1 base and the V segment lost 4 bases, leaving 5 bases of the junction unmatched. The DNA for the CDR3 is TGCGCCAGCAGCCCCATAGCGGGAGGTTCCTACGAGCAGTACTTC. Amino acids: CASSPIAGGSYEQYF.

This rearrangement joins TRBV9 to TRBJ2-7; 7 bases fit TRBD1. From germline, CDR1 is SGDLS and CDR2 YYNGEE. V dropped 0 bases and J dropped 2; count of bases not matched to a gene: 11. The CDR3 is made up of 17 amino acids. Written as DNA, the CDR3 is TGTGCCAGCAGCGTAGCACCGACAGGGTCTGGGGCCTACGAGCAGTACTTC. Amino acids: CASSVAPTGSGAYEQYF.

The chain combines TRBV2 with TRBJ2-2; tentatively, D is TRBD2 (6 bases). The CDR3 runs to 14 residues. Trimming removed 6 bases from V and 3 bases from J, with 11 bases in between. In germline, CDR1 is SNHLY, CDR2 FYNNEI. In nucleotides, the CDR3 is TGTGCCAGCAGACGGGACTCCTACACCGGGGAGCTGTTTTTT. It encodes CASRRDSYTGELFF.

The chain has TRBV7-3 and TRBJ2-2; TRBD1 agrees at 8 bases. This CDR3 is 16 amino acids long. Trimming removed 4 bases from V and 0 bases from J; junction bases left unmatched: 4. Germline CDR1 reads SGHTA; CDR2 reads FQGTGA. The CDR3 sequence is CASSSGGHTNTGELFF. Written as DNA, the CDR3 is TGTGCCAGCAGCTCAGGGGGCCACACGAACACCGGGGAGCTGTTTTTT.

The J gene is TRBJ1-5, the V gene TRBV30; 10 bases align to TRBD1. CDR1 and CDR2 from the germline V gene are GTSNPN and SVGIG (reference sequence). CDR3 length: 14 residues. J gave up 11 bases and V 1 base, and 8 bases lay outside the gene matches. The CDR3 loop is CAWSAPGQGKSQHF. CDR3 in DNA: TGTGCCTGGAGTGCTCCGGGACAGGGGAAATCCCAGCATTTT.

This clone was found a few times. The chain is built from TRBV29-1 and TRBJ1-6; no definite D call. Germline assignment: CDR1 SQVTM and CDR2 ANQGSEA. The CDR3 consists of 13 residues. Deletions cut 4 bases from V and 7 bases from J, with 11 bases between. CDR3 amino acids: CSVGHGPNSPLHF. The DNA of the CDR3 is TGCAGCGTTGGACATGGGCCCAATTCACCCCTCCACTTT.

A few counts support this clone. DNA for the CDR3: TGTGCCAGCAAAGGACAGGGGGGTTCGGGCACCGGGGAGCTGTTTTTT. As protein: CASKGQGGSGTGELFF. The gene calls are TRBV5-6 and TRBJ2-2; 10 bases match TRBD1. The CDR3 covers 16 residues. Germline V gene lookup returns CDR1 SGHDT and CDR2 YYEEEE. V gave up 6 bases and J gave up 4 bases; unmatched junction bases: 9. The variable domain in full, completed from reference TRBV5-6 and TRBJ2-2, reads DAGVTQSPTHLIKTRGQQVTLRCSPKSGHDTVSWYQQALGQGPQFIFQYYEEEERQRGNFPDRFSGHQFPNYSSELNVNALLLGDSALYLCASKGQGGSGTGELFFGEGSRLTVL.

The rearrangement joins TRBV28 to TRBJ1-1; D is ambiguous. V was pared by 7 bases and J by 1 base, with 19 bases between. The CDR3 contains 16 residues. Germline CDR1 reads MDHEN; CDR2 reads SYDVKM. The DNA for the CDR3 is TGTGCCAGCACTCCTTCGCGAGGGAAGGGGAACACTGAAGCTTTCTTT. Amino acids: CASTPSRGKGNTEAFF.

V gene TRBV4-3 combines with J gene TRBJ2-1, with 9 bases matching TRBD1. The length of the CDR3 is 15 residues. CDR1 is LGHNA and CDR2 is YSLEER in the germline V gene. Trimming cost V 1 base and J 7 bases; bases outside gene matches: 5. Here the CDR3 reads CASSQGTGVRNEQFF. DNA for the CDR3: TGCGCCAGCAGCCAAGGGACAGGGGTTCGGAATGAGCAGTTCTTC.

This chain links TRBV18 with TRBJ1-4, with 10 positions matching TRBD1. Germline CDR1 and CDR2: KGHSH and LQKENI. V was pared by 6 bases and J by 5 bases, with 0 bases of the junction left unmatched. The CDR3 extends over 13 amino acids. CDR3 coding DNA: TGTGCCAGCTCGGGACAGGGGAATGAAAAACTGTTTTTT. It is translated as CASSGQGNEKLFF.

The chain carries TRBV18 and TRBJ1-2; 7 bases fit TRBD1. CDR1 KGHSH and CDR2 LQKENI come from the germline V gene. J gave up 6 bases and V 2 bases, and 9 bases lay outside the gene matches. CDR3 length: 15 amino acids. CDR3 in amino acids: CASSPDRDGPNGYTF. CDR3 in DNA: TGTGCCAGCTCACCAGACAGGGATGGGCCCAATGGCTACACCTTC. Based on the CDR3 plus reference TRBV18 and TRBJ1-2, the full variable domain is NAGVMQNPRHLVRRRGQEARLRCSPMKGHSHVYWYRQLPEEGLKFMVYLQKENIIDESGMPKERFSAEFPKEGPSILRIQQVVRGDSAAYFCASSPDRDGPNGYTFGSGTRLTVV.

The rearrangement uses TRBV10-3 and TRBJ1-2, with a tentative D call TRBD1 (5 bases). V lost 4 bases to trimming and J lost 9 bases, with 12 bases between them. Germline CDR1 and CDR2: ENHRY and SYGVKD. This CDR3 contains 12 residues. CDR3 residues: CAISAAGRSYTF. Written as DNA, the CDR3 is TGTGCCATCAGTGCCGCAGGGAGGAGCTACACCTTC.

The chain carries TRBV6-5 and TRBJ2-5, with TRBD2 matching over 9 bases. V was clipped by 6 bases and J by 4 bases; unmatched bases: 9. CDR1 is MNHEY and CDR2 is SVGAGI in the germline V gene. This CDR3 is 15 amino acids long. The CDR3 here is CASSTLAGAAETQYF. The CDR3, as DNA: TGTGCCAGCAGCACCTTAGCGGGAGCAGCAGAGACCCAGTACTTC.

The J gene is TRBJ1-1, the V gene TRBV29-1; TRBD1 might be the D (5 bases). Per germline, CDR1 SQVTM and CDR2 ANQGSEA. V shed 5 bases and J shed 0 bases, with 13 bases lying between them. CDR3 size: 14 residues. The CDR3, as DNA: TGCAGCGTTTACTCGACAGCCATGAACACTGAAGCTTTCTTT. Its protein product is CSVYSTAMNTEAFF.

On this clone: Other DNA sequences of this sample code for an identical CDR3. This chain links TRBV5-6 with TRBJ2-7; 10 bases line up with TRBD1. Germline CDR1 SGHDT, CDR2 YYEEEE. The CDR3 is 14 residues long. J gave up 4 bases and V 4 bases, and 5 bases lay outside the gene matches. The CDR3 bases are TGTGCCAGCAGCCTCGGGACAGGGGTGTACGAGCAGTACTTC. Its translation: CASSLGTGVYEQYF.

J is TRBJ1-4 and V is TRBV4-3; D not certain. The CDR3 is made up of 16 amino acids. CDR1 and CDR2 from the germline V gene are LGHNA and YSLEER. V dropped 0 bases and J dropped 3 bases, with 11 bases sitting between them. The CDR3 sequence is CASSQDPREANEKLFF. DNA of the CDR3: TGCGCCAGCAGCCAAGATCCGCGGGAGGCTAATGAAAAACTGTTTTTT.

J is TRBJ2-1 and V is TRBV27, with D possibly being TRBD2 (6 bases). V gave up 7 bases and J gave up 8 bases, with 15 bases separating them. CDR1 is MNHEY and CDR2 is SMNVEV in the germline V gene (reference sequence). This CDR3 region has 13 residues. DNA for the CDR3: TGTGCCAGCACCCTGGGAGGCCAGGATGAGCAGTTCTTC. Translation: CASTLGGQDEQFF.

V usage is TRBV18 and J usage is TRBJ1-2; D remains unclear. CDR1 and CDR2 from the germline V gene are KGHSH and LQKENI. Trimming stripped 1 base from V and 5 bases from J, with 11 bases between. CDR3 length: 14 residues. The CDR3 spells CASSPQGGKYGYTF. CDR3 coding DNA: TGTGCCAGCTCACCACAGGGAGGCAAATATGGCTACACCTTC.

The rearrangement uses TRBV28 and TRBJ2-7; 9 bases are shared with TRBD1. The CDR3 length is 16 residues. V shed 5 bases and J 9 bases; nucleotides not matched to a gene: 17. Germline values: CDR1 MDHEN, CDR2 SYDVKM. The CDR3 coding sequence is TGTGCCAGCAGTCCCTTTCGGGGACAGGGAGGTCTAGTGCAGTACTTC. Its translation is CASSPFRGQGGLVQYF.

The rearrangement joins TRBV7-3 to TRBJ2-3, with TRBD2 as a possible D gene (7 bases). From germline, CDR1 is SGHTA and CDR2 FQGTGA. The CDR3 spans 14 residues. Between the trimmed V and J ends, which lost 5 bases and 5 bases, there was a span of 14 bases. The CDR3 loop is CASSPGLGGDTQYF. The CDR3 DNA reads as TGTGCCAGCAGCCCCGGACTAGGGGGAGATACGCAGTATTTT.

The rearrangement links TRBV4-1 to TRBJ2-1; 13 bases match TRBD2. V shed 4 bases and J 7 bases; nucleotides not matched to a gene: 4. The germline gives CDR1 MGHRA, CDR2 YSYEKL. The CDR3 is made up of 15 amino acids. CDR3 nucleotide sequence: TGCGCCAGCAGCCCGACTAGCGGGAGGATAAATGAGCAGTTCTTC. Protein: CASSPTSGRINEQFF.

This chain links TRBV29-1 with TRBJ2-7; 9 bases are a match to TRBD2. V was pared by 4 bases and J by 2 bases, with 6 bases of the junction left unmatched. The CDR3 extends over 14 amino acids. Germline-derived CDR1 and CDR2 are SQVTM and ANQGSEA. CDR3: CSVGTTSGAYEQYF. The CDR3 nucleotides read TGCAGCGTTGGGACGACTAGCGGAGCCTACGAGCAGTACTTC.

This sequence joins TRBV4-3 and TRBJ2-7; D is unclear. Deletions cut 0 bases from V and 3 bases from J, with 9 bases between. The CDR3 runs to 14 residues. Germline CDR1 is LGHNA and CDR2 is YSLEER. The CDR3 DNA sequence: TGCGCCAGCAGCCAAGAGGGCAGAGACTACGAGCAGTACTTC. Translated, it gives CASSQEGRDYEQYF.

This chain joins TRBV5-1 and TRBJ2-1; TRBD2 aligns across 16 bases. With V trimmed by 4 bases and J by 10 bases, 11 bases remained unmatched. The CDR3 has 17 amino acids. CDR1 is SGHRS, CDR2 YFSETQ, per germline. The CDR3, as DNA: TGCGCCAGCAGCCCCACCGGGACTAGCGGGAGGGCCGAAGAGCAGTTCTTC. Protein sequence: CASSPTGTSGRAEEQFF.